A single sample is the source of the 15 T cell receptor beta chains below, sequenced in a study of T-cell memory formation after mild COVID-19. TCRdb re-analysed the 5' RACE reads in MiXCR, keeping a single row per CDR3 protein. Of over 350,000 distinct CDR3 sequences in the sample, approximately 25% are singletons; the top ten hold 7.5% to 10%. The specimen sequenced was PBMCs or a T cell subset sorted from them (not recorded which). Source of these receptors: an adult woman who had mild COVID-19 (a few samples of this study predate the infection). Cell type and time point are not known.

V usage is TRBV5-6 and J usage is TRBJ2-1; 7 bases fit TRBD2. CDR1 and CDR2 (germline): SGHDT, YYEEEE. The CDR3 consists of 16 residues. V lost 2 bases and J lost 1; bases outside the gene matches: 6. The CDR3 is CASSFSSGESYNEQFF. Written as DNA, the CDR3 is TGTGCCAGCAGCTTTTCCAGCGGGGAATCCTACAATGAGCAGTTCTTC.

A few counts support this clonotype. The rearrangement links TRBV6-2 or TRBV6-3 to TRBJ1-2; D is undetermined. The CDR3 extends over 12 amino acids. Germline assignment: CDR1 MNHEY and CDR2 SVGEGT. The V end was cut by 0 bases, the J end by 5 bases, with 4 bases between. CDR3 sequence: CASSYSGYGYTF. The CDR3 nucleotides read TGTGCCAGCAGTTACTCGGGGTATGGCTACACCTTC.

In its sample, this clonotype was seen a few times. The chain couples TRBV12-3 or TRBV12-4 to TRBJ1-2; the D gene is possibly TRBD1 (6 bases). The CDR3 loop spans 14 amino acids. The V and J ends lost 6 bases and 2 bases respectively, with 13 bases between them. Here the CDR3 reads CASRGLTGNYGYTF. DNA for the CDR3: TGTGCCAGCAGGGGACTAACAGGGAACTATGGCTACACCTTC.

The J gene is TRBJ1-1, the V gene TRBV7-9; perhaps TRBD1 as D (5 bases). V was pared by 5 bases and J by 5 bases, with 18 bases between. Germline values: CDR1 SEHNR, CDR2 FQNEAQ (reference sequence). There are 15 residues in the CDR3. CDR3 amino acids: CASSPGDLSRTEAFF. The CDR3 region has the DNA TGTGCCAGCAGCCCCGGGGACCTCAGTAGGACTGAAGCTTTCTTT. Complete variable domain (other parts from reference TRBV7-9 and TRBJ1-1): DTGVSQNPRHKITKRGQNVTFRCDPISEHNRLYWYRQTLGQGPEFLTYFQNEAQLEKSRLLSDRFSAERPKGSFSTLEIQRTEQGDSAMYLCASSPGDLSRTEAFFGQGTRLTVV.

The gene calls are TRBV6-4 and TRBJ1-2; no clear D. CDR1 and CDR2 from the germline V gene are MRHNA and SNTAGT. This CDR3 has 13 residues. The germline V and J ends were trimmed by 2 bases and 6 bases, with 10 bases remaining between them. The CDR3 is CASSDGPSDGYTF. In nucleotides, the CDR3 is TGTGCCAGCAGTGACGGCCCTTCTGATGGCTACACCTTC.

The chain combines TRBV10-3 with TRBJ2-5; D is perhaps TRBD2 (6 bases). This CDR3 spans 13 amino acids. The germline gives CDR1 ENHRY, CDR2 SYGVKD. V lost 2 bases and J lost 2, with 6 bases in between. This CDR3 reads CAISEREQETQYF. As DNA, the CDR3 is TGTGCCATCAGTGAGCGGGAGCAAGAGACCCAGTACTTC.

This clonotype was found a few times. This sequence joins TRBV10-3 and TRBJ2-3; no clear D. This CDR3 region has 17 residues. Per the germline V gene, CDR1 is ENHRY and CDR2 is SYGVKD. Trimming left V 7 bases short and J 0 bases short, with 20 bases between. CDR3 coding DNA: TGTGCCATCACCCAAGCAAATGGGGTCCTTAGCACAGATACGCAGTATTTT. Its translation: CAITQANGVLSTDTQYF.

The table lists this clonotype with a few counts. The V and J genes are TRBV19 and TRBJ1-4; 7 nucleotides line up with TRBD1. V lost 4 bases to trimming and J lost 3 bases; unmatched junction nucleotides: 5. The CDR3 runs to 15 residues. CDR1 is LNHDA and CDR2 is SQIVND in the germline V gene (reference sequence). The CDR3 region is CASSTPGTANEKLFF. In DNA form, the CDR3 reads TGTGCCAGTAGTACGCCCGGGACAGCTAATGAAAAACTGTTTTTT. The whole variable domain, filled in from reference TRBV19 and TRBJ1-4, reads DGGITQSPKYLFRKEGQNVTLSCEQNLNHDAMYWYRQDPGQGLRLIYYSQIVNDFQKGDIAEGYSVSREKKESFPLTVTSAQKNPTAFYLCASSTPGTANEKLFFGSGTQLSVL.

At least ten counts were recorded for this clonotype. J is TRBJ2-5 and V is TRBV27; D gene unclear. This CDR3 is built from 15 residues. Germline V gene data show CDR1 as MNHEY and CDR2 as SMNVEV (reference sequence). Trimming removed 1 base from V and 1 base from J, with 10 bases in between. DNA of the CDR3: TGTGCCAGCAGTTTATACGGCCAGGCCCAAGAGACCCAGTACTTC. Protein: CASSLYGQAQETQYF.

The chain is built from TRBV11-2 and TRBJ2-5, with TRBD1 identical over 9 bases. The trim removed 5 bases at V and 2 bases at J, leaving 6 bases unmatched. Germline V lookup: CDR1 SGHAT, CDR2 FQNNGV. The CDR3 extends over 15 amino acids. CDR3 sequence: CASSISGQGQETQYF. CDR3 nucleotides: TGTGCCAGCAGCATCTCCGGACAGGGGCAAGAGACCCAGTACTTC.

The chain joins TRBV24-1 to TRBJ1-5, with TRBD1 identical over 7 bases. The germline gives CDR1 KGHDR, CDR2 SFDVKD. V dropped 3 bases and J dropped 4; count of bases not matched to a gene: 5. CDR3 length equals 15 residues. CDR3 in amino acids: CATSDTGTANQPQHF. CDR3 in DNA: TGTGCCACCAGTGATACCGGGACAGCTAATCAGCCCCAGCATTTT.

This clonotype came up a few times. DNA of the CDR3: TGCGCCAGCAGCTTGCGGGACAGGGCGAATGAGCAGTTCTTC. It specifies CASSLRDRANEQFF. The chain uses TRBV5-1 and TRBJ2-1, with TRBD1 matching 9 bases. CDR3 length equals 14 residues. CDR1 is SGHRS and CDR2 is YFSETQ in the germline V gene. Trimming cost V 1 base and J 7 bases; bases outside gene matches: 3.

The chain combines TRBV6-1 with TRBJ2-7; the D is unclear. V dropped 3 bases and J dropped 1 base, with 10 bases sitting between them. Germline CDR1 and CDR2: MNHNS and SASEGT. This CDR3 has 14 residues. The CDR3, as DNA: TGTGCCAGCAGTGATTCTCGGTATTCCTACGAGCAGTACTTC. Its translation is CASSDSRYSYEQYF.

This sequence joins TRBV7-9 and TRBJ2-1; D ambiguous. The CDR3 consists of 16 residues. V lost 5 bases, J lost 8 bases, and 22 bases lay in between. Germline values: CDR1 SEHNR, CDR2 FQNEAQ (reference sequence). Written as DNA, the CDR3 is TGTGCCAGCAGCACCCGAGCTAGGGCCCTAGTGGATGAGCAGTTCTTC. Protein product: CASSTRARALVDEQFF. Together with reference TRBV7-9 and TRBJ2-1, the CDR3 gives the full variable domain: DTGVSQNPRHKITKRGQNVTFRCDPISEHNRLYWYRQTLGQGPEFLTYFQNEAQLEKSRLLSDRFSAERPKGSFSTLEIQRTEQGDSAMYLCASSTRARALVDEQFFGPGTRLTVL.

This clonotype was observed a few times. The rearrangement uses TRBV15 and TRBJ2-7; 7 bases agree with TRBD1. J lost 2 bases, V lost 5 bases, and 12 bases had no gene match. This CDR3 has 16 residues. CDR1 is LNHNV, CDR2 YYDKDF, per germline (reference sequence). The CDR3 DNA reads TGTGCCACCAGCGGACGACAGGGCCAACGGGCCTACGAGCAGTACTTC. Translated, it gives CATSGRQGQRAYEQYF.